This record covers a single TCR beta chain. What it binds is not known. The source of the sample is a study of blood T cells in healthy people across ages. As for the study in general: Per two T cells, about one barcoded beta molecule was captured through template switching. Study results and caveats: Per million T cells, the diversity of TCR beta decreased roughly linearly as age advanced.

Every participating donor contributed about 10 milliliters of peripheral blood through a draw. A second 7 to 11 cycle PCR used barcoded and J-beta primers. A template-switch adaptor with 12 random nucleotides tagged each cDNA molecule. TCRdb re-analysed the 5' RACE reads in MiXCR, keeping a single row per CDR3 protein. The sample has almost 1 million distinct CDR3 sequences; 45% to 60% are singletons. This clonotype was obtained from a woman aged 55-70 years in good health. Sequenced: blood.

CDR3 loop: CASKGQGVKYEQYF. The DNA for the CDR3 is TGTGCCAGCAAGGGTCAGGGTGTAAAATACGAGCAGTACTTC. The V and J genes are TRBV27 and TRBJ2-4, with a possible D match to TRBD1 (5 bases). The J call is in doubt because the DNA end fits TRBJ2-7 better. Germline-derived CDR1 and CDR2 are MNHEY and SMNVEV (reference sequence). The CDR3 extends over 14 amino acids.